The clone carrying this TCR beta chain has just a few counts. These data belong to a study of identifying expanded T cells in peripheral blood. Germline values: CDR1 SGHDN, CDR2 FVKESK. The CDR3 has 16 residues. V was trimmed by 4 bases and J by 3 bases, leaving 13 bases between them. TCRdb's copy holds only in-frame clones and misses some; the assay was immunoSEQ multiplex PCR. The sample records more than 95,000 clones, over 65% being singletons. The chain recombines TRBV14 with TRBJ2-6; D may match TRBD1 or TRBD2 (5 bases each). Sequenced sample: blood. This receptor was taken from a person between 18 and 69 years old in good health. The CDR3 loop reads CASSPTGRLGANVLTF. The CDR3 DNA sequence: TGTGCCAGCAGCCCGACGGGGCGTCTTGGGGCCAACGTCCTGACTTTC.